Included here is one T cell receptor (beta chain) sequence, with context. These data belong to a study of blood T cell repertoires in COVID-19. Study-wide background: There were acute and convalescent COVID-19 samples, and they came from the United States, Italy and Spain. PBMCs, B-cell-depleted T cells, or T cells provided the cDNA or gDNA that made up the material.

The method was immunoSEQ multiplex PCR; TCRdb's version includes in-frame clones alone and lacks a portion of them. The data show roughly 200,000 clones, with 86% seen just once and around 6% held by the top ten. Sequencing was done on a sample of PBMCs or T cells enriched from blood (not recorded which). This receptor was identified in a man aged 35 to 55 with acute COVID-19.

The CDR3 region has the DNA TGTGCCAGCAGCCCTAAGACAGGACCTGAGCGGGGGAAAGAGACCCAGTACTTC. Its protein product is CASSPKTGPERGKETQYF. The genes are TRBV6-2 or TRBV6-3 and TRBJ2-5; 8 bases fit TRBD2. This CDR3 spans 18 amino acids. The V segment lost 6 bases and the J segment 3 bases; nucleotides outside the gene matches: 18. The germline V gene has CDR1 MNHEY and CDR2 SVGEGT.